The 31 T cell receptor beta chains listed next were all sequenced from one sample in a study of human versus mouse CDR3 diversity and MHC coevolution (dated by TCRdb to about 2017). Library preparation used the immunoSEQ multiplex PCR assay. TCRdb retrieved this table from immuneACCESS and kept in-frame rearrangements only. Not all clones are present; in checked studies, unresolved V genes account for under half, and no reason is known for the remainder. The sample table holds about 73,000 clones, of which under 95% were seen once. The ten top clones hold roughly 0.15% of the sample. Sample: naive CD4+ T cells from blood. Taken with the paper, the label for cell subset or site translates to: CD45RO-negative CD62L-positive naive CD4 T cells. These receptors all come from a person aged 25 to 69 in good health.

This chain connects TRBV6-1 to TRBJ1-2; D gene unclear. The CDR3 contains 14 residues. V dropped 7 bases and J dropped 3 bases, with 15 bases sitting between them. The V gene's germline CDR1 is MNHNS and CDR2 SASEGT. Here the CDR3 DNA reads TGTGCCAGCACCGCACTCTGGGCTCACTATGGCTACACCTTC. It yields the protein CASTALWAHYGYTF.

The V and J genes are TRBV15 and TRBJ2-1, with TRBD2 matching over 8 bases. Germline V gene sequence: CDR1 LNHNV, CDR2 YYDKDF (reference sequence). The trim removed 1 base at V and 8 bases at J, leaving 10 bases unmatched. This CDR3 has 16 residues. The CDR3: CATSRALTAGGDEQFF. CDR3 DNA: TGTGCCACCAGCAGAGCCCTTACGGCGGGAGGAGATGAGCAGTTCTTC.

The gene calls are TRBV2 and TRBJ2-5; maybe TRBD2 (5 bases). There are 17 residues in the CDR3. Germline lookup yields CDR1 SNHLY and CDR2 FYNNEI. Trimming pared 6 bases from V and 2 bases from J, leaving 22 bases between. CDR3 amino acids: CASRDSLAKLPQETQYF. CDR3 sequence (DNA): TGTGCCAGCAGGGACTCTCTAGCCAAACTACCACAAGAGACCCAGTACTTC.

This sequence joins TRBV2 and TRBJ2-3, with 8 bases lining up with TRBD1. Germline V gene sequence: CDR1 SNHLY, CDR2 FYNNEI. CDR3 size: 16 residues. J was trimmed by 1 base and V by 2 bases; bases with no gene match: 5. The CDR3 is CASSEPYRGGTDTQYF. Here the CDR3 DNA reads TGTGCCAGCAGTGAACCGTACAGGGGGGGCACAGATACGCAGTATTTT.

This sequence joins TRBV19 and TRBJ2-7, with TRBD2 identical over 8 bases. The CDR3 totals 14 residues. CDR1 and CDR2 (germline): LNHDA, SQIVND (reference sequence). V dropped 6 bases and J dropped 0; count of bases not matched to a gene: 4. This CDR3 is CASRNRGGSYEQYF. CDR3 bases: TGTGCCAGTAGAAACCGGGGGGGCTCCTACGAGCAGTACTTC.

There are a few counts of this clone. The V gene is TRBV10-3, the J gene TRBJ1-5; a weak D match, TRBD1 (5 bases). Trimming took off 0 bases at V and 0 bases at J, with 15 bases between the two ends. CDR1 ENHRY and CDR2 SYGVKD come from the germline V gene. The CDR3 runs to 18 residues. The CDR3 DNA reads TGTGCCATCAGTGAGTCTGGGATCGGCAGGGATAGCAATCAGCCCCAGCATTTT. It yields the protein CAISESGIGRDSNQPQHF.

The rearrangement uses TRBV10-3 and TRBJ2-3, with no clear D. The V gene lost 7 bases and the J gene lost 4 bases, with 9 bases spanning the gap. There are 12 residues in the CDR3. Germline-derived CDR1 and CDR2 are ENHRY and SYGVKD. The CDR3 here is CAINGVADTQYF. CDR3 nucleotides: TGTGCCATCAACGGAGTCGCAGATACGCAGTATTTT.

The chain couples TRBV19 to TRBJ2-2; 11 nucleotides agree with TRBD2. CDR3 length: 17 amino acids. Germline V gene data show CDR1 as LNHDA and CDR2 as SQIVND (reference sequence). J was trimmed by 0 bases and V by 7 bases; bases with no gene match: 7. The CDR3 loop is CASILSGRAPNTGELFF. The CDR3 DNA is TGTGCCAGTATCCTTAGCGGGAGGGCCCCGAACACCGGGGAGCTGTTTTTT.

The J gene is TRBJ1-1, the V gene TRBV23-1; tentative D call: TRBD1 (6 bases). TRBV23-1 is recorded as an ORF, its role being uncertain. CDR3 length: 15 residues. Trimming left V 4 bases short and J 0 bases short, with 12 bases between. CDR3 sequence reads: CASSPLQGMNTEAFF. The CDR3 coding sequence is TGCGCCAGCAGTCCCTTACAGGGCATGAACACTGAAGCTTTCTTT.

This chain joins TRBV6-6 and TRBJ2-5, with unresolved D. The last part of the DNA fits TRBJ2-7 better; the J call may be wrong. The CDR3 spans 13 residues. Germline CDR1 reads MNHNY; CDR2 reads SVGAGI (reference sequence). CDR3 amino acids: CASSYMLSYEQYF. Here the CDR3 DNA reads TGTGCCAGCAGCTACATGTTGTCCTACGAGCAGTACTTC.

The chain employs TRBV28 and TRBJ2-5; the D gene is possibly TRBD1 (5 bases). The J call is in doubt because the DNA end fits TRBJ2-7 better. This CDR3 is 14 amino acids long. CDR1 MDHEN and CDR2 SYDVKM come from the germline V gene. In nucleotides, the CDR3 is TGTGCCAGCAGGTCAGGGCTCTTGTTCTACGAGCAGTACTTC. Encoded protein: CASRSGLLFYEQYF.

The CDR3 spells CAWSEGGSGQYF. In DNA form, the CDR3 reads TGTGCCTGGAGTGAAGGGGGCAGTGGGCAGTACTTC. V usage is TRBV30 and J usage is TRBJ2-5, with 7 bases matching TRBD1. The CDR3 loop spans 12 amino acids. Germline V lookup: CDR1 GTSNPN, CDR2 SVGIG (reference sequence). Losses at the gene ends were 1 base for V and 11 bases for J; bases not matched to a gene: 7. The whole variable domain, filled in from reference TRBV30 and TRBJ2-5, reads SQTIHQWPATLVQPVGSPLSLECTVEGTSNPNLYWYRQAAGRGLQLLFYSVGIGQISSEVPQNLSASRPQDRQFILSSKKLLLSDSGFYLCAWSEGGSGQYFGPGTRLLVL.

This chain joins TRBV6-1 and TRBJ2-7; 8 nucleotides agree with TRBD1. There are 14 residues in the CDR3. J gave up 4 bases and V 2 bases, and 4 bases lay outside the gene matches. The germline gives CDR1 MNHNS, CDR2 SASEGT. CDR3 loop: CASSETRGLYEQYF. Written as DNA, the CDR3 is TGTGCCAGCAGTGAAACCAGGGGGCTGTACGAGCAGTACTTC.

The CDR3 DNA sequence: TGTGCCTCCAAAATTGCAGCGGAGAGCTCCTACGAGCAGTACTTC. Translating it yields CASKIAAESSYEQYF. The chain uses TRBV6-5 and TRBJ2-7; TRBD2 is a possible D gene (5 bases). The V end was cut by 11 bases, the J end by 0 bases, with 20 bases between. Germline V gene data show CDR1 as MNHEY and CDR2 as SVGAGI. The CDR3 extends over 15 amino acids.

CDR3 sequence (DNA): TGTGCCAGCAGTGAACAAAGGGGGCTAGGAAACACCATATATTTT. Its translation is CASSEQRGLGNTIYF. The V and J genes are TRBV6-1 and TRBJ1-3, with 7 nucleotides matching TRBD1. The V and J ends lost 2 bases and 4 bases, in that order; junction bases with no gene match: 5. Per germline, CDR1 MNHNS and CDR2 SASEGT. The CDR3 totals 15 residues.

The J gene is TRBJ2-5, the V gene TRBV30; 7 bases are shared with TRBD1. Germline V gene lookup returns CDR1 GTSNPN and CDR2 SVGIG (reference sequence). This CDR3 is built from 14 residues. J lost 1 base, V lost 3 bases, and 5 bases had no gene match. In DNA form, the CDR3 reads TGTGCCTGGAGCCGGGGACAGCTCCAAGAGACCCAGTACTTC. Translation: CAWSRGQLQETQYF.

The genes are TRBV5-4 and TRBJ2-5; D is possibly TRBD1 (7 bases). The CDR3 consists of 19 residues. CDR1 is SGHNT, CDR2 YYREEE, per germline (reference sequence). Trimming removed 4 bases from V and 4 bases from J, with 29 bases in between. The CDR3 spells CASSLLGVGGRGARETQYF. The CDR3 DNA follows: TGTGCCAGCAGCCTCCTGGGGGTCGGCGGCAGGGGGGCTCGAGAGACCCAGTACTTC. Full variable domain (missing parts from reference TRBV5-4 and TRBJ2-5): ETGVTQSPTHLIKTRGQQVTLRCSSQSGHNTVSWYQQALGQGPQFIFQYYREEENGRGNFPPRFSGLQFPNYSSELNVNALELDDSALYLCASSLLGVGGRGARETQYFGPGTRLLVL.

The chain has TRBV25-1 and TRBJ2-2; 7 bases align to TRBD2. After removal of 4 bases from V and 1 base from J, the junction contained 12 bases not matched to a gene. CDR1 and CDR2 (germline): MGHDK, SYGVNS. The CDR3 runs to 18 residues. DNA of the CDR3: TGTGCCAGCAGTGCCGTGAGTGGGAGCGGGGAGAACACCGGGGAGCTGTTTTTT. Translated: CASSAVSGSGENTGELFF.

This clone was picked up one time. This chain joins TRBV2 and TRBJ1-5; D uncertain. V dropped 10 bases and J dropped 4 bases, with 11 bases sitting between them. Germline lookup yields CDR1 SNHLY and CDR2 FYNNEI. CDR3 length: 12 amino acids. Here the CDR3 reads CATGEGNQPQHF. CDR3 nucleotide sequence: TGTGCCACCGGGGAGGGAAATCAGCCCCAGCATTTT.

This chain connects TRBV5-1 to TRBJ2-5; 7 bases line up with TRBD2. TRBJ2-7 matches the DNA end more closely, so the J call is doubtful. Per the germline V gene, CDR1 is SGHRS and CDR2 is YFSETQ. This CDR3 is 14 amino acids long. The CDR3 loop is CASSLSGAPYEQYF. The CDR3 DNA sequence: TGCGCCAGCAGCTTAAGCGGGGCCCCGTACGAGCAGTACTTC.

The rearrangement uses TRBV5-4 and TRBJ2-3; 14 bases map to TRBD2. Germline trimming cut 2 bases from V and 3 bases from J; bases unmatched to any gene: 2. Germline loops: CDR1 SGHNT, CDR2 YYREEE (reference sequence). The CDR3 totals 16 residues. CDR3 loop: CASSLGTSGGTDTQYF. The CDR3 region has the DNA TGTGCCAGCAGCTTAGGGACTAGCGGGGGAACAGATACGCAGTATTTT.

The V and J genes are TRBV19 and TRBJ1-1, with 8 bases aligning to TRBD1. The germline V gene encodes CDR1 LNHDA and CDR2 SQIVND (reference sequence). With V trimmed by 6 bases and J by 1 base, 10 bases remained unmatched. The length of the CDR3 is 16 residues. CDR3 in amino acids: CASRKSTGGANTEAFF. Written as DNA, the CDR3 is TGTGCCAGTAGAAAATCCACAGGGGGAGCGAACACTGAAGCTTTCTTT.

The V gene is TRBV5-1, the J gene TRBJ1-1; no clear D. Germline V gene lookup returns CDR1 SGHRS and CDR2 YFSETQ. Deletions cut 4 bases from V and 1 base from J, with 8 bases between. This CDR3 spans 13 amino acids. CDR3 nucleotides: TGCGCCAGCAGCATAACAGAGAACACTGAAGCTTTCTTT. Translation gives CASSITENTEAFF.

The V and J genes are TRBV30 and TRBJ1-5; a possible D gene is TRBD1 (6 bases). Per the germline V gene, CDR1 is GTSNPN and CDR2 is SVGIG (reference sequence). V was clipped by 0 bases and J by 7 bases, with 13 bases between them. This CDR3 has 14 amino acids. The CDR3 DNA sequence: TGTGCCTGGAGTGTACGTGGGGGCCAGCAGCCCCAGCATTTT. Protein product: CAWSVRGGQQPQHF. Full variable domain (outside the CDR3, taken from reference TRBV30 and TRBJ1-5): SQTIHQWPATLVQPVGSPLSLECTVEGTSNPNLYWYRQAAGRGLQLLFYSVGIGQISSEVPQNLSASRPQDRQFILSSKKLLLSDSGFYLCAWSVRGGQQPQHFGDGTRLSIL.

The chain uses TRBV15 and TRBJ2-4, with D perhaps matching TRBD2 (6 bases). The CDR3 consists of 14 residues. CDR1 is LNHNV, CDR2 YYDKDF, per germline (reference sequence). V lost 6 bases and J lost 3, with 12 bases in between. Here the CDR3 reads CATREGFGKNIQYF. CDR3 in DNA: TGTGCCACCAGGGAGGGTTTTGGCAAAAACATTCAGTACTTC.

V usage is TRBV10-3 and J usage is TRBJ1-4; 10 nucleotides align to TRBD1. Germline assignment: CDR1 ENHRY and CDR2 SYGVKD. The CDR3 has 13 residues. V was pared by 10 bases and J by 8 bases, with 7 bases of the junction left unmatched. Here the CDR3 reads CATGGTGVEKLFF. The CDR3 nucleotides read TGTGCCACAGGGGGGACAGGGGTAGAAAAACTGTTTTTT.

The count of this clone is one. The chain has TRBV6-1 and TRBJ1-2, with TRBD1 matching over 7 bases. In germline, CDR1 is MNHNS, CDR2 SASEGT. The CDR3 runs 13 residues. J gave up 3 bases and V 7 bases, and 5 bases lay outside the gene matches. CDR3: CASNIDRDYGYTF. The CDR3 nucleotides read TGTGCCAGCAATATCGACAGGGACTATGGCTACACCTTC.

This rearrangement joins TRBV30 to TRBJ2-2, with 7 bases fitting TRBD2. V lost 0 bases and J lost 7; bases outside the gene matches: 5. The CDR3 length is 14 residues. Germline V gives CDR1 GTSNPN, CDR2 SVGIG (reference sequence). This CDR3 is CAWSVRLAVGELFF. The CDR3 DNA sequence: TGTGCCTGGAGTGTACGACTAGCAGTCGGGGAGCTGTTTTTT.

This chain connects TRBV29-1 to TRBJ1-1; possible D gene TRBD1, 5 bases. CDR1 is SQVTM, CDR2 ANQGSEA, per germline. This CDR3 is 13 amino acids long. Between the trimmed V and J ends, which lost 6 bases and 1 base, there was a span of 12 bases. As DNA, the CDR3 is TGCAGCGTAGCGACCGACAGGAACACTGAAGCTTTCTTT. This translates into CSVATDRNTEAFF.

The V gene is TRBV19, the J gene TRBJ1-2; possible D gene TRBD1, 5 bases. The germline V and J ends were trimmed by 8 bases and 3 bases, with 16 bases remaining between them. Looked up from germline, CDR1 is LNHDA and CDR2 is SQIVND (reference sequence). The CDR3 length is 14 residues. The CDR3 bases are TGTGCCAGTTCTCCAGGGTTTAAGGACTATGGCTACACCTTC. Translating it yields CASSPGFKDYGYTF. The whole variable domain, remainder taken from reference TRBV19 and TRBJ1-2, is DGGITQSPKYLFRKEGQNVTLSCEQNLNHDAMYWYRQDPGQGLRLIYYSQIVNDFQKGDIAEGYSVSREKKESFPLTVTSAQKNPTAFYLCASSPGFKDYGYTFGSGTRLTVV.

The chain is built from TRBV2 and TRBJ1-1; TRBD1 might be the D (5 bases). CDR1 and CDR2 from the germline V gene are SNHLY and FYNNEI. Trimming stripped 6 bases from V and 1 base from J, with 15 bases between. This CDR3 region has 15 residues. The DNA of the CDR3 is TGTGCCAGCAGCGACCAGGGACTGCCGAACACTGAAGCTTTCTTT. Encoded protein: CASSDQGLPNTEAFF.